Listed here are 22 T cell receptor beta chains from one sample, sequenced in a study of blood T cell repertoires in COVID-19. Here immunoSEQ multiplex PCR was the method, and the copy in TCRdb shows in-frame clones only, minus some. The sample consists of about 370,000 clones, approximately 92% of them appearing once. The specimen was PBMCs or T cells enriched from blood (not recorded which). Every receptor here comes from a man aged 18 to 29 who had recovered from COVID-19.

This clone showed up just a few times. The gene calls are TRBV9 and TRBJ2-3; 9 nucleotides agree with TRBD1. This CDR3 is 15 amino acids long. CDR1 is SGDLS and CDR2 is YYNGEE in the germline V gene. The trim removed 2 bases at V and 8 bases at J, leaving 9 bases unmatched. The CDR3 spells CASSVTGTGSSTQYF. CDR3 DNA: TGTGCCAGCAGCGTTACCGGGACAGGGTCTAGTACGCAGTATTTT. Drawing the rest from reference TRBV9 and TRBJ2-3, the complete variable domain is DSGVTQTPKHLITATGQRVTLRCSPRSGDLSVYWYQQSLDQGLQFLIQYYNGEERAKGNILERFSAQQFPDLHSELNLSSLELGDSALYFCASSVTGTGSSTQYFGPGTRLTVL.

This clone showed up just once. V gene TRBV3-1 (or the pseudogene TRBV3-2) combines with J gene TRBJ2-1, with D unresolved. The length of the CDR3 is 13 residues. Germline V gives CDR1 LGHDT, CDR2 YNNKEL (reference sequence). Trimming shortened V by 3 bases and J by 4 bases, and 7 bases separated the two germline ends. The CDR3 spells CASSQNEYNEQFF. CDR3 coding DNA: TGTGCCAGCAGCCAGAACGAGTACAATGAGCAGTTCTTC.

This clone was seen once. V gene TRBV7-2 combines with J gene TRBJ1-1; D gene unclear. Germline lookup yields CDR1 SGHTA and CDR2 FQGNSA. V dropped 4 bases and J dropped 7 bases, with 7 bases sitting between them. The CDR3 is made up of 11 amino acids. The CDR3 region has the DNA TGTGCCAGCAGCTCCCTTAATGAAGCTTTCTTT. Protein product: CASSSLNEAFF.

This chain connects TRBV18 to TRBJ2-5; tentative D call: TRBD1 (6 bases). CDR1 and CDR2 from the germline V gene are KGHSH and LQKENI. CDR3 size: 14 residues. V was trimmed by 8 bases and J by 2 bases, leaving 15 bases between them. The CDR3, as DNA: TGTGCCAGCGCAGTAAGGACAGCACAAGAGACCCAGTACTTC. It translates to CASAVRTAQETQYF.

The J gene is TRBJ1-4, the V gene TRBV10-3; 7 bases match TRBD1. With 6 bases clipped from V and 0 bases from J, the junction kept 10 bases outside the gene matches. CDR3 length: 17 amino acids. CDR1 and CDR2 (germline): ENHRY, SYGVKD. The CDR3 DNA reads as TGTGCCATCAGAGACAGGGAGAAAGATGCAACTAATGAAAAACTGTTTTTT. Translating it yields CAIRDREKDATNEKLFF.

This sequence joins TRBV4-2 and TRBJ2-1, with 13 bases lining up with TRBD2. The CDR3 is made up of 16 amino acids. V lost 0 bases and J lost 7; bases outside the gene matches: 3. CDR1 is LGHNA, CDR2 YNFKEQ, per germline. This CDR3 reads CASSQDRTSGSNEQFF. For the CDR3, the DNA is TGTGCCAGCAGCCAAGATAGGACTAGCGGGAGTAATGAGCAGTTCTTC.

The chain has TRBV9 and TRBJ1-1; 10 positions agree with TRBD1. With V trimmed by 2 bases and J by 3 bases, 4 bases remained unmatched. This CDR3 is built from 15 residues. The germline V gene has CDR1 SGDLS and CDR2 YYNGEE. CDR3 in DNA: TGTGCCAGCAGCGTCGACAGGGGGCAGTACACTGAAGCTTTCTTT. Its translation is CASSVDRGQYTEAFF.

This clone was seen many times. This chain links TRBV19 with TRBJ2-1; 10 bases line up with TRBD2. Germline V gene data show CDR1 as LNHDA and CDR2 as SQIVND (reference sequence). This CDR3 spans 15 amino acids. The V and J ends lost 3 bases and 2 bases, in that order; junction bases with no gene match: 1. Written as DNA, the CDR3 is TGTGCCAGTAGTATTACTAGCGGGGCCTACAATGAGCAGTTCTTC. This encodes CASSITSGAYNEQFF.

This clone was seen just once. V usage is TRBV2 and J usage is TRBJ1-5, with TRBD1 identical over 10 bases. The CDR3 length is 15 residues. V lost 4 bases, J lost 6 bases, and 6 bases stayed unmatched. The V gene's germline CDR1 is SNHLY and CDR2 FYNNEI. This CDR3 reads CASSVGWTGGQPQHF. The CDR3 DNA follows: TGTGCCAGCAGTGTAGGTTGGACAGGGGGTCAGCCCCAGCATTTT.

This rearrangement joins TRBV27 to TRBJ2-1; TRBD2 matches at 10 bases. The CDR3 has 14 amino acids. V dropped 5 bases and J dropped 6; count of bases not matched to a gene: 4. CDR1 is MNHEY and CDR2 is SMNVEV in the germline V gene (reference sequence). In DNA form, the CDR3 reads TGTGCCAGCAGTCCTAGCGGGAGCCCCAATGAGCAGTTCTTC. This encodes CASSPSGSPNEQFF.

The V gene is TRBV5-1, the J gene TRBJ1-1; TRBD1 agrees at 8 bases. The CDR3 loop spans 15 amino acids. In germline, CDR1 is SGHRS, CDR2 YFSETQ. The ends lost 4 bases at V and 2 bases at J; junction bases unmatched: 7. The CDR3 nucleotides are TGCGCCAGCAGCCCCGACGGACAGGGTAACACTGAAGCTTTCTTT. Translated, it gives CASSPDGQGNTEAFF.

This chain joins TRBV2 and TRBJ2-7; TRBD2 aligns across 7 bases. Germline V gives CDR1 SNHLY, CDR2 FYNNEI. V shed 3 bases, J shed 1 base, and the junction held 3 bases outside the gene matches. The CDR3 is 14 residues long. This chain's CDR3 is CASSEASGSYEQYF. In DNA form, the CDR3 reads TGTGCCAGCAGTGAGGCTAGCGGTTCCTACGAGCAGTACTTC.

This chain links TRBV27 with TRBJ2-3; D call uncertain. This CDR3 region has 17 residues. V was clipped by 4 bases and J by 1 base, with 18 bases between them. Germline V CDR1 and CDR2: MNHEY, SMNVEV (reference sequence). The CDR3 coding sequence is TGTGCCAGCAGTTATCCCGGCGCTAGTGGTGGCACAGATACGCAGTATTTT. This translates into CASSYPGASGGTDTQYF.

This chain connects TRBV7-9 to TRBJ2-2; the match to TRBD1 covers 11 bases. V was clipped by 4 bases and J by 4 bases; unmatched bases: 8. The CDR3 has 17 amino acids. The germline CDR1 and CDR2 sequences are SEHNR and FQNEAQ (reference sequence). The CDR3 sequence is CASSYSGGTGGTGELFF. The CDR3 nucleotides are TGTGCCAGCAGCTACAGCGGCGGGACAGGGGGCACCGGGGAGCTGTTTTTT. The full variable domain, in which reference TRBV7-9 and TRBJ2-2 provide the parts outside the CDR3, is DTGVSQNPRHKITKRGQNVTFRCDPISEHNRLYWYRQTLGQGPEFLTYFQNEAQLEKSRLLSDRFSAERPKGSFSTLEIQRTEQGDSAMYLCASSYSGGTGGTGELFFGEGSRLTVL.

This sequence joins TRBV5-5 and TRBJ1-5; no clear D gene. The germline V and J ends were trimmed by 0 bases and 3 bases, with 10 bases remaining between them. Germline V CDR1 and CDR2: SGHKS, YYEKEE (reference sequence). This CDR3 contains 15 residues. CDR3: CASSLGGSINQPQHF. DNA of the CDR3: TGTGCCAGCAGCTTGGGTGGCAGTATCAATCAGCCCCAGCATTTT.

This chain connects TRBV19 to TRBJ1-6, with 7 bases fitting TRBD1. The CDR3 contains 14 residues. Germline CDR1 LNHDA, CDR2 SQIVND (reference sequence). V shed 3 bases, J shed 8 bases, and the junction held 4 bases outside the gene matches. CDR3 sequence reads: CASSIGDSYSPLHF. CDR3 nucleotide sequence: TGTGCCAGTAGTATCGGGGACAGTTATTCACCCCTCCACTTT.

The chain links TRBV30 to TRBJ2-7; D is unclear. The CDR3 contains 11 residues. Germline V CDR1 and CDR2: GTSNPN, SVGIG (reference sequence). V was shortened by 5 bases and J by 4 bases, with 9 bases between the two germline ends. The CDR3 region has the DNA TGTGCCTGGGATGCCCAGTACGAGCAGTACTTC. Translating gives CAWDAQYEQYF.

The rearrangement links TRBV19 to TRBJ1-5, with TRBD1 identical over 7 bases. After removal of 6 bases from V and 7 bases from J, the junction contained 9 bases not matched to a gene. The CDR3 is made up of 14 amino acids. The V gene's germline CDR1 is LNHDA and CDR2 SQIVND (reference sequence). For the CDR3, the DNA is TGTGCCAGTAGGACACCAGGGGGTCGCCAGCCCCAGCATTTT. It translates to CASRTPGGRQPQHF.

As DNA, the CDR3 is TGTGCCAGCAGCACTAGACTAGCGGGAGGGCCGCGCTCCTACAATGAGCAGTTCTTC. Translating gives CASSTRLAGGPRSYNEQFF. The chain has TRBV6-2 or TRBV6-3 and TRBJ2-1, with 14 bases identical to TRBD2. CDR3 length: 19 residues. The V gene end was trimmed by 6 bases and the J gene end by 0 bases; junction bases not matched to a gene: 10. The germline V gene has CDR1 MNHEY and CDR2 SVGEGT.

The J gene is TRBJ1-6, the V gene TRBV12-5; D might be TRBD1 (5 bases). This CDR3 has 14 residues. Germline V gene sequence: CDR1 LGHNT, CDR2 FRNRAP. V lost 7 bases, J lost 4 bases, and 11 bases lay in between. The CDR3 DNA reads TGTGCTAGTGCCTCACAGGTGTATAATTCACCCCTCCACTTT. This gives the protein CASASQVYNSPLHF.

The chain is built from TRBV3-1 (or the pseudogene TRBV3-2) and TRBJ1-1; D is uncertain. V was trimmed by 4 bases and J by 5 bases, leaving 14 bases between them. Germline CDR1 and CDR2: LGHDT and YNNKEL (reference sequence). The CDR3 spans 14 residues. The CDR3 DNA is TGTGCCAGCAGCCGAGTGGAGGGATGGACTGAAGCTTTCTTT. Translating gives CASSRVEGWTEAFF.

The rearrangement joins TRBV12-3 or TRBV12-4 to TRBJ2-7; the D is unclear. The CDR3 is 12 residues long. V gave up 5 bases and J gave up 9 bases, with 14 bases separating them. CDR3 bases: TGTGCCAGCAGTCAGGCACCCACCGTGCAGTACTTC. It translates to CASSQAPTVQYF.